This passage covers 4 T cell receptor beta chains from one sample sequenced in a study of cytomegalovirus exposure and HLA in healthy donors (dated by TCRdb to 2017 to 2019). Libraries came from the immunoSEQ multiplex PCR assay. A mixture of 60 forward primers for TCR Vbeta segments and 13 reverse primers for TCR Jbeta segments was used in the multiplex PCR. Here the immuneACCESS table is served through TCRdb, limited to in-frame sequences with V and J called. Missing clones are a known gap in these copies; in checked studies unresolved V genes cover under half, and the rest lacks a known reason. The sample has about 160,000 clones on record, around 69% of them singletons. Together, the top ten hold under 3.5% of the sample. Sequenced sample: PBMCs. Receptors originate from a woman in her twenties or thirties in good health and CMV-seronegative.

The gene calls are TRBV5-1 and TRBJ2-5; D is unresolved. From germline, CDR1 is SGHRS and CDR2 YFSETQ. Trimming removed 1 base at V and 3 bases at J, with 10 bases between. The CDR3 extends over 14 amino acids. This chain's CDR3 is CASSLMRREETQYF. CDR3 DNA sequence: TGCGCCAGCAGCTTGATGAGGCGCGAAGAGACCCAGTACTTC.

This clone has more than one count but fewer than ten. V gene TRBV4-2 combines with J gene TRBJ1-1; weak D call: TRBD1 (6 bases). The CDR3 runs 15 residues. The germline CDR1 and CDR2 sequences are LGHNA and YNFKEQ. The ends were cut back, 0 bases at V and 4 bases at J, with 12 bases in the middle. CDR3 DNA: TGTGCCAGCAGCCAAGATCAGGGGAGAAGCACTGAAGCTTTCTTT. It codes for CASSQDQGRSTEAFF.

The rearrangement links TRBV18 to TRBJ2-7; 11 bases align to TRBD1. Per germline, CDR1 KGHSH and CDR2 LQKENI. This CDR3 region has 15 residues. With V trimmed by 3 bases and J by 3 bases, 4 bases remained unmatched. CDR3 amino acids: CASSPWDRGSYEQYF. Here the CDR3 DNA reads TGTGCCAGCTCACCGTGGGACAGGGGGAGCTACGAGCAGTACTTC.

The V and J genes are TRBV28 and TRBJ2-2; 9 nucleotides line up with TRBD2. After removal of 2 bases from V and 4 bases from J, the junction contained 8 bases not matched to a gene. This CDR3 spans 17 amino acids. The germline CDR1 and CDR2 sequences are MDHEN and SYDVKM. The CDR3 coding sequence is TGTGCCAGCAGTTTAGGGCTAGCGGGAAAAGGCACCGGGGAGCTGTTTTTT. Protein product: CASSLGLAGKGTGELFF.